The clone carrying this TCR beta chain was detected many times. The sample is drawn from a study of beta chain features in type 1 diabetes. The length of the CDR3 is 12 residues. Trimming removed 2 bases from V and 7 bases from J, with 8 bases in between. Germline CDR1 is MDHEN and CDR2 is SYDVKM. Expressed TCRB transcripts were sequenced after all isolated RNA was converted to cDNA. Generated by immunoSEQ multiplex PCR, the TCRdb table keeps only in-frame clones and is missing some. The sample comprises almost 350,000 clones, 6.5% to 10% of which are singletons, and approximately 0.47% rests with the top ten.

The chain has TRBV28 and TRBJ1-2; D gene unclear. The source is a woman aged 18-30 years in good health. The sample consisted of central memory CD4+ T cells from blood. The CDR3 here is CASSLLIGGYTF. The CDR3 DNA reads as TGTGCCAGCAGTTTACTGATAGGTGGCTACACCTTC.